This TCR beta chain was found in a study of T cells after yellow fever vaccination (dated by TCRdb to 2018 to 2020). With regard to the full study: Libraries from fractions with low cell numbers were prepared with the SMART-Seq v4 Ultra Low Input RNA kit. Bulk TCR alpha and beta repertoires were sequenced longitudinally to track T-cell clones before and after primary and booster YFV17D yellow fever vaccination. Two healthy male donors, one aged 18 to 30 and one aged 30 to 40 years, made up the cohort. Blood was collected at multiple timepoints before and after primary and secondary immunization, and bulk PBMC replicates and cell subsets were isolated.

As concerns this clonotype: Its antigen has not been determined. No qualities accompany the bases; no much larger clone lies one base away.

Sequencer: Illumina NovaSeq 6000. Synthesis of TCR cDNA relied on 5'RACE template switching, a step that introduced a universal primer site along with unique molecular identifiers. cDNA synthesis was primed from both the TCR alpha and TCR beta constant segments. Two PCR steps were used to amplify libraries, with sample barcodes and sequencing adapters being added in the second step. Sequencing of libraries was performed on Illumina HiSeq 2500 (2x100 bp) or NovaSeq (2x150 bp). Per the authors' processing: MIGEC was used to demultiplex reads and collapse the reads into UMI consensus sequences, and MiXCR was used for V(D)J alignment. Using edgeR on replicate PBMC samples, clonotypes were called vaccine-responding if FDR was below 0.01 and the log2 fold change was above 5 up to day 15. CD4 or CD8 identity was assigned to each bulk clonotype according to whether the clonotype was present at higher abundance in the sequenced CD4 repertoire or the sequenced CD8 repertoire. TCRdb redid the processing of the public reads, applying fastp at Q25 and MiXCR, and retained in-frame beta chains. All rows with the same CDR3 protein become a single entry with the most common DNA and genes. Clone size and V and J calls follow TCRdb, not the original study. Here the sample has about 300,000 distinct CDR3 sequences; 7.5% to 9.5% occur a single time. The ten largest clonotypes hold around 3.5% of the sample.

What the study reported, not specific to this receptor: The study included only a couple of donors, which limits how far the findings can be generalized. FACS-sorted repertoires could contain abundant contaminating clonotypes from the bulk population, so computational filtering was required. The secondary T-cell response was weaker than the primary response but faster, peaking on day 5 instead of day 15. After the booster, most of the clones that had expanded following primary vaccination were detected again (96% of CD4 and around nine tenths of CD8), which suggests that memory was broadly maintained. A small share of clonotypes was detected in both CD4 and CD8 compartments, with the overlap likely arising from convergent recombination.

CDR1 MNHNY and CDR2 SVGAGI were looked up in the germline V gene (reference sequence). The CDR3 goes from the cysteine to the phenylalanine over 16 residues. The entry retains the CDR3 DNA only, 48 bases that are in frame from base 1. Trimming accounts for 2 bases at V and 5 bases at J, while the number of junction bases matched to no gene is 7. What the treatment or condition label conveys for this sample: live attenuated yellow fever vaccine strain. PBMCs were isolated from peripheral blood using a standard Ficoll-Paque protocol. CD4 and CD8 T-cell fractions were isolated with Dynabeads CD4 and CD8 positive selection kits. TriZol was used to extract RNA from bulk PBMCs, from CD4 and CD8 fractions, and from dextramer-positive and dextramer-negative fractions.

This TCR was recovered from a man younger than 35 who received the YFV17D yellow fever vaccine. The input for sequencing was CD4+ T cells sorted from PBMCs, taken 5 days after the yellow fever booster vaccination. Here the chain combines TRBV6-6 and TRBJ2-5; TRBD2 matches 11 bases in the middle. The CDR3 amino acid sequence is: CASSYLLAGEGETQYF. The DNA sequence follows: TGTGCCAGCAGTTACCTACTAGCGGGGGAGGGGGAGACCCAGTACTTC.